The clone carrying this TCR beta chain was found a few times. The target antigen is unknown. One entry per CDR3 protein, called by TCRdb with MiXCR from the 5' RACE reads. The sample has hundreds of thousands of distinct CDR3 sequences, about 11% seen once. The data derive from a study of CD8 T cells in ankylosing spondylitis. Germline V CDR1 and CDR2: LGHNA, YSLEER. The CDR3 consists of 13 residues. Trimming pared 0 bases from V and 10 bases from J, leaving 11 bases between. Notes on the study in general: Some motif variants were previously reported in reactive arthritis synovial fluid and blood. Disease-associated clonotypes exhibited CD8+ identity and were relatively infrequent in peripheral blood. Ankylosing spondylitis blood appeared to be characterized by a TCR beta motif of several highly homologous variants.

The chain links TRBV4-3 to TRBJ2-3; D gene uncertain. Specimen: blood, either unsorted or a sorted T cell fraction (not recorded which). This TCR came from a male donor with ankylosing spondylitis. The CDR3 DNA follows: TGCGCCAGCAGCCAAGATTGGCTCCGACCGCAGTATTTT. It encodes CASSQDWLRPQYF.